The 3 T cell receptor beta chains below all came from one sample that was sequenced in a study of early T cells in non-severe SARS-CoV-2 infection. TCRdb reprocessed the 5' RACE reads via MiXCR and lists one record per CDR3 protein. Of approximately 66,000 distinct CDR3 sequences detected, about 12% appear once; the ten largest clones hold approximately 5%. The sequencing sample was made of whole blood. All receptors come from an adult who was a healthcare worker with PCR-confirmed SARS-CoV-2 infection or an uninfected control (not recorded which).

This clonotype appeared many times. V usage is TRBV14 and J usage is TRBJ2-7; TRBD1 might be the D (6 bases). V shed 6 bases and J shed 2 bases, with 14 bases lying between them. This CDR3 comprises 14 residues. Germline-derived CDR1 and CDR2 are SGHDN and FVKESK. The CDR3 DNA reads TGTGCCAGCAGTCAGGGGTTGCGTACCTACGAGCAGTACTTC. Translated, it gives CASSQGLRTYEQYF.

CDR3 protein: CASSSSGDSTDTQYF. In DNA form, the CDR3 reads TGCGCCAGCAGCTCCTCAGGGGATAGCACAGATACGCAGTATTTT. This chain connects TRBV5-1 to TRBJ2-3, with D possibly TRBD1 on 6 matching bases. V dropped 3 bases and J dropped 0 bases, with 11 bases sitting between them. CDR3 length: 15 residues. CDR1 SGHRS and CDR2 YFSETQ come from the germline V gene.

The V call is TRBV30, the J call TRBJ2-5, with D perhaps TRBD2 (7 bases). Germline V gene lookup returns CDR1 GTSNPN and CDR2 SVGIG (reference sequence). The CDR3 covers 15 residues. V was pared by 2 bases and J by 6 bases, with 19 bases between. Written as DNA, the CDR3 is TGTGCCTGGAGTCCCTCGGGCGGGGGCGCGAAGACCCAGTACTTC. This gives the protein CAWSPSGGGAKTQYF. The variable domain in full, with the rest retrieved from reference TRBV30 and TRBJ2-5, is SQTIHQWPATLVQPVGSPLSLECTVEGTSNPNLYWYRQAAGRGLQLLFYSVGIGQISSEVPQNLSASRPQDRQFILSSKKLLLSDSGFYLCAWSPSGGGAKTQYFGPGTRLLVL.